This TCR beta chain was identified during a study of a mutant IDH1 vaccine in newly diagnosed glioma. In the study overall: Pretreatment consisted of radiotherapy, temozolomide, or both, with most receiving both.

Germline values: CDR1 MNHNY, CDR2 SVGAGI (reference sequence). CDR3 size: 14 residues. J lost 4 bases, V lost 7 bases, and 7 bases had no gene match. Worth noting for this clone: The antigen remains unidentified.

Study results and caveats: Shifts in the top peripheral T cell clonotypes seemed unrelated to pseudoprogression.

Data came from immunoSEQ multiplex PCR; TCRdb stores just in-frame clones and leaves some out. The sample lists 15,000 to 20,000 clones, about 80% occurring once. Time point meaning: baseline, week 1 (first vaccination visit). Noted treatment: pre-vaccination baseline after standard-of-care therapy. Diagnosis in the donors showed new WHO grade 3 or 4 astrocytomas that were IDH1-mutant and ATRX-lost. V usage is TRBV6-6 and J usage is TRBJ2-1, with TRBD1 matching 7 bases. The TCR comes from a man aged 35 to 55 with glioma. Sequencing was performed on PBMCs, taken from a glioma patient treated with radiotherapy, temozolomide or both. DNA for the CDR3: TGTGCCAGCAACCCGACAGGGTTGTACAATGAGCAGTTCTTC. It encodes CASNPTGLYNEQFF.